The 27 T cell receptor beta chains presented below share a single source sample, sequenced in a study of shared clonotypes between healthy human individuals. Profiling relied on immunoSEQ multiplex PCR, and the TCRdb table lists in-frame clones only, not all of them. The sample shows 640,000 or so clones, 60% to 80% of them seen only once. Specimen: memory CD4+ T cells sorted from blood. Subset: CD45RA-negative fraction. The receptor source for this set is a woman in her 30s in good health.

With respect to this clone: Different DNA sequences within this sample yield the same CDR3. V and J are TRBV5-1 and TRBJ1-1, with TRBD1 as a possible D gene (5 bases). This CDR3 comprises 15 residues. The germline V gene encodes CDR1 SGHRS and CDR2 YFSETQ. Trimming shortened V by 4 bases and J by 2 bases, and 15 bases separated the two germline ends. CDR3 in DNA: TGCGCCAGCAGCCCAGGAGACCGGGACAACACTGAAGCTTTCTTT. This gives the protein CASSPGDRDNTEAFF. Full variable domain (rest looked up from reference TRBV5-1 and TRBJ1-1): KAGVTQTPRYLIKTRGQQVTLSCSPISGHRSVSWYQQTPGQGLQFLFEYFSETQRNKGNFPGRFSGRQFSNSRSEMNVSTLELGDSALYLCASSPGDRDNTEAFFGQGTRLTVV.

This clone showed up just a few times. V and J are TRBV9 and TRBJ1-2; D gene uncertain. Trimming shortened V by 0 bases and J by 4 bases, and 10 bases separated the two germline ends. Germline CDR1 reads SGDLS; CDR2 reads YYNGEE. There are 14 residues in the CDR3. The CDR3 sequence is CASSVGGSAYGYTF. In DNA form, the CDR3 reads TGTGCCAGCAGCGTAGGCGGGTCTGCCTATGGCTACACCTTC.

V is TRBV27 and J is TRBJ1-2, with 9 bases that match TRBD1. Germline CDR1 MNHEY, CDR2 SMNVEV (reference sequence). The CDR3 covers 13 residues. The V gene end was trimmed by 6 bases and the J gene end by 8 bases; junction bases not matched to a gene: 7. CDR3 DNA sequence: TGTGCCAGCAGGGGGACAGGGACGAACGGCTACACCTTC. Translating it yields CASRGTGTNGYTF.

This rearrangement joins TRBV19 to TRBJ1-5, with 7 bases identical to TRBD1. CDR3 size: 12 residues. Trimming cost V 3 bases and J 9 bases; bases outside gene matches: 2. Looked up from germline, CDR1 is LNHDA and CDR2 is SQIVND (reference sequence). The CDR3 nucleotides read TGTGCCAGTAGTATCAGGGGGTCGCCCCAGCATTTT. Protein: CASSIRGSPQHF.

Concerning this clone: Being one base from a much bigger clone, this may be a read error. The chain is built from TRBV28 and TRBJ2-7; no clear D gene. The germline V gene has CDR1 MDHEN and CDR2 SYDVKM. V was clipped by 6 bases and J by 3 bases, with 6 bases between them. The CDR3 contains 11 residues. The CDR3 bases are TGTGCCAGCAGCCACAACTACGAGCAGTACTTC. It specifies CASSHNYEQYF.

The CDR3 nucleotides read TGTGCCAGCAGCCGGACAGGGAGTCCTGAAGCTTTCTTT. It encodes CASSRTGSPEAFF. V and J are TRBV7-2 and TRBJ1-1; the match to TRBD1 covers 8 bases. Germline V CDR1 and CDR2: SGHTA, FQGNSA. CDR3 length: 13 amino acids. The J segment lost 6 bases and the V segment lost 5 bases, leaving 5 bases of the junction unmatched.

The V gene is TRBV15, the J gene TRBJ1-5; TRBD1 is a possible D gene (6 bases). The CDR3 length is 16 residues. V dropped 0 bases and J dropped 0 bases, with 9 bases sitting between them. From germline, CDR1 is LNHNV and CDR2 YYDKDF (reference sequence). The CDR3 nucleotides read TGTGCCACCAGCAGAGATCTAGGGGGTAGCAATCAGCCCCAGCATTTT. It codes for CATSRDLGGSNQPQHF.

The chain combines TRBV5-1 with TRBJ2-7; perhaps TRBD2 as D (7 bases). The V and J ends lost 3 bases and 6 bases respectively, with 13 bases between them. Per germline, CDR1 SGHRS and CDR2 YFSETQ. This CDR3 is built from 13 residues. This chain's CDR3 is CASSSGGGSEQYF. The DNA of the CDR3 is TGCGCCAGCAGCTCCGGCGGGGGCTCCGAGCAGTACTTC. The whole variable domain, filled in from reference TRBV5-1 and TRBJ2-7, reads KAGVTQTPRYLIKTRGQQVTLSCSPISGHRSVSWYQQTPGQGLQFLFEYFSETQRNKGNFPGRFSGRQFSNSRSEMNVSTLELGDSALYLCASSSGGGSEQYFGPGTRLTVT.

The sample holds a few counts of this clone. CDR3 protein: CASSEEIGKRAQHF. The CDR3 DNA reads as TGTGCCAGTAGTGAAGAGATCGGGAAGAGGGCCCAGCATTTT. The gene calls are TRBV19 and TRBJ1-5; D remains ambiguous. The CDR3 totals 14 residues. From germline, CDR1 is LNHDA and CDR2 SQIVND (reference sequence). V was shortened by 5 bases and J by 11 bases, with 19 bases between the two germline ends.

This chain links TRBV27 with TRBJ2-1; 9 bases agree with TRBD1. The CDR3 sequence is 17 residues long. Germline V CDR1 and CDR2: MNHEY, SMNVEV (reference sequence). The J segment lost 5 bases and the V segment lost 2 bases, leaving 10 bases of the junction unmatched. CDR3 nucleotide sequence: TGTGCCAGCAGTTTACGCCCTCCCGGGACAGGGAACAATGAGCAGTTCTTC. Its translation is CASSLRPPGTGNNEQFF.

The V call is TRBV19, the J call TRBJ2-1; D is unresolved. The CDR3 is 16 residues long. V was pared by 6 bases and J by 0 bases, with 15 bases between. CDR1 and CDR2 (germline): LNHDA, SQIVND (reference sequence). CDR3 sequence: CASSQAWQASYNEQFF. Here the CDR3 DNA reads TGTGCCAGTAGCCAGGCATGGCAGGCCTCCTACAATGAGCAGTTCTTC.

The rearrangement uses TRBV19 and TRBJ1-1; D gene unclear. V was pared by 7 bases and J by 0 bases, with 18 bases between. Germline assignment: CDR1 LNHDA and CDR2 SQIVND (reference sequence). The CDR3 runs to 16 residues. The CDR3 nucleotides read TGTGCCAGTATCCCCAAGGCGGGAACCATGAACACTGAAGCTTTCTTT. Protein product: CASIPKAGTMNTEAFF. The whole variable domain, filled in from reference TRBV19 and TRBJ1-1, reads DGGITQSPKYLFRKEGQNVTLSCEQNLNHDAMYWYRQDPGQGLRLIYYSQIVNDFQKGDIAEGYSVSREKKESFPLTVTSAQKNPTAFYLCASIPKAGTMNTEAFFGQGTRLTVV.

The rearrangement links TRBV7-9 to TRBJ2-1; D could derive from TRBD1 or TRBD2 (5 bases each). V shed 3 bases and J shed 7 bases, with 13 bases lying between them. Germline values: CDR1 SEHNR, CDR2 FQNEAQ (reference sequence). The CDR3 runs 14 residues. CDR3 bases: TGTGCCAGCAGCTTCAGGGACCGGCTTAATGAGCAGTTCTTC. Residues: CASSFRDRLNEQFF.

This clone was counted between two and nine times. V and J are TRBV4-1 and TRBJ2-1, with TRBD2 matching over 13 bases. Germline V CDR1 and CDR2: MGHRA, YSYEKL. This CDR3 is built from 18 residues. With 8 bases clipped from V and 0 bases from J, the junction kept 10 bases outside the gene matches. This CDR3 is CASVRGLAGRSSYNEQFF. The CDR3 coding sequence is TGCGCCAGCGTGCGGGGACTAGCGGGACGAAGCTCCTACAATGAGCAGTTCTTC.

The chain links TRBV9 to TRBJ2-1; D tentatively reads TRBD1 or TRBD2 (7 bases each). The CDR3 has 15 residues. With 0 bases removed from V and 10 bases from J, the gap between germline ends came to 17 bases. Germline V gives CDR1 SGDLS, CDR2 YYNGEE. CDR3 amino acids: CASSVGGERGQEQFF. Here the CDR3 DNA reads TGTGCCAGCAGCGTAGGAGGCGAGCGGGGACAGGAGCAGTTCTTC.

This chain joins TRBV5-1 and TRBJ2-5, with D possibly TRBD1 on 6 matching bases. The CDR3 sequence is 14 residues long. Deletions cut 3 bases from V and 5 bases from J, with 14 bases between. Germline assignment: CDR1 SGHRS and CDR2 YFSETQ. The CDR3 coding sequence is TGCGCCAGCAGCTCCAACAGGGAGATGGAGACCCAGTACTTC. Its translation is CASSSNREMETQYF. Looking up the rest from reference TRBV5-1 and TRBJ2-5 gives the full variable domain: KAGVTQTPRYLIKTRGQQVTLSCSPISGHRSVSWYQQTPGQGLQFLFEYFSETQRNKGNFPGRFSGRQFSNSRSEMNVSTLELGDSALYLCASSSNREMETQYFGPGTRLLVL.

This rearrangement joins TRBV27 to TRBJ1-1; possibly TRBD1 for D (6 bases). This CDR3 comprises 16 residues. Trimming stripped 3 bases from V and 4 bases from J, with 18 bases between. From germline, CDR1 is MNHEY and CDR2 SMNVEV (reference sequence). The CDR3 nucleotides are TGTGCCAGCAGTTTGATTCCACGACAGGTGGGCACTGAAGCTTTCTTT. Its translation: CASSLIPRQVGTEAFF.

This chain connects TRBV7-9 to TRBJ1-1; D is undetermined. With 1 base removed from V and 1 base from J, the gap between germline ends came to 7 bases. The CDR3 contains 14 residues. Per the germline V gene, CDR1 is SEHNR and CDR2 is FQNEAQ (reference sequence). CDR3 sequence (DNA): TGTGCCAGCAGCTTAGGTTGGGGGAACACTGAAGCTTTCTTT. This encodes CASSLGWGNTEAFF. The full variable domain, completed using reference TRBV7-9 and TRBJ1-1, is DTGVSQNPRHKITKRGQNVTFRCDPISEHNRLYWYRQTLGQGPEFLTYFQNEAQLEKSRLLSDRFSAERPKGSFSTLEIQRTEQGDSAMYLCASSLGWGNTEAFFGQGTRLTVV.

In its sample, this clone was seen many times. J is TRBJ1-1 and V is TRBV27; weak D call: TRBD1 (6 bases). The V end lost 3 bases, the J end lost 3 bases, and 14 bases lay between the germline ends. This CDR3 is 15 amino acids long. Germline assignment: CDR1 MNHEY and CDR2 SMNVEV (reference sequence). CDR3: CASSFPGQTHTEAFF. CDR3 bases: TGTGCCAGCAGTTTCCCCGGACAGACCCACACTGAAGCTTTCTTT.

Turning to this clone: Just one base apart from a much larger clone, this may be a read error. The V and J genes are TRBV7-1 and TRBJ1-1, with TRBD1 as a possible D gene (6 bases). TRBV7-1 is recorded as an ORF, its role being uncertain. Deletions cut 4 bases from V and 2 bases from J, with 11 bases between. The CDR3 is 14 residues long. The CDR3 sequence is CASSLGGFNTEAFF. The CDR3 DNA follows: TGTGCCAGCAGCTTAGGGGGTTTCAACACTGAAGCTTTCTTT.

CDR3 residues: CASSLIRLAVIGGETQYF. Written as DNA, the CDR3 is TGTGCCAGCAGTCTGATAAGACTAGCGGTTATCGGGGGGGAGACCCAGTACTTC. The rearrangement links TRBV5-6 to TRBJ2-5, with 9 bases matching TRBD2. Germline V gene lookup returns CDR1 SGHDT and CDR2 YYEEEE. The CDR3 is 18 residues long. Losses at the gene ends were 5 bases for V and 5 bases for J; bases not matched to a gene: 19.

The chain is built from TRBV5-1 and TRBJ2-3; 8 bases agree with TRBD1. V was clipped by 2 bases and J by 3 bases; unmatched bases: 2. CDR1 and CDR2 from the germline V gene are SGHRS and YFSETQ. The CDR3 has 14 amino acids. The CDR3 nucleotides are TGCGCCAGCAGCTTACAGGGGGAAACAGATACGCAGTATTTT. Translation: CASSLQGETDTQYF.

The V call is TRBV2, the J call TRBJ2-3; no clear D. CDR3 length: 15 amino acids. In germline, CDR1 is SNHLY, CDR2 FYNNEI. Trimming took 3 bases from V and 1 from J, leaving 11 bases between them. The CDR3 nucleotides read TGTGCCAGCAGTGAGGTTGGAGTAGGCACAGATACGCAGTATTTT. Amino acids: CASSEVGVGTDTQYF.

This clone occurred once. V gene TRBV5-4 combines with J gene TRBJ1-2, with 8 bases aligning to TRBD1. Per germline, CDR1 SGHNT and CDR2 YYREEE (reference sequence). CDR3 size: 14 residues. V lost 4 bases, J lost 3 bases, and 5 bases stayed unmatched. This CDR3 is CASSRPTGDYGYTF. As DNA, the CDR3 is TGTGCCAGCAGCCGACCGACAGGGGACTATGGCTACACCTTC.

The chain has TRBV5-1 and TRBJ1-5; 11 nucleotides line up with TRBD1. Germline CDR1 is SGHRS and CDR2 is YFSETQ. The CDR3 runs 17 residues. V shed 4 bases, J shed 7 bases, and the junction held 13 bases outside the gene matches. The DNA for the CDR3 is TGCGCCAGCAGCCCGGACCCAATGGGGACAGGGGGGCAGCCCCAGCATTTT. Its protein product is CASSPDPMGTGGQPQHF. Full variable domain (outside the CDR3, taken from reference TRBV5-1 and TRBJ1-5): KAGVTQTPRYLIKTRGQQVTLSCSPISGHRSVSWYQQTPGQGLQFLFEYFSETQRNKGNFPGRFSGRQFSNSRSEMNVSTLELGDSALYLCASSPDPMGTGGQPQHFGDGTRLSIL.

The CDR3 loop reads CASSASTSGYYNEQFF. CDR3 DNA: TGTGCCAGCAGTGCATCGACTAGCGGGTACTACAATGAGCAGTTCTTC. The rearrangement joins TRBV25-1 to TRBJ2-1, with TRBD2 matching over 10 bases. Germline trimming cut 4 bases from V and 3 bases from J; bases unmatched to any gene: 6. The CDR3 extends over 16 amino acids. CDR1 MGHDK and CDR2 SYGVNS come from the germline V gene.

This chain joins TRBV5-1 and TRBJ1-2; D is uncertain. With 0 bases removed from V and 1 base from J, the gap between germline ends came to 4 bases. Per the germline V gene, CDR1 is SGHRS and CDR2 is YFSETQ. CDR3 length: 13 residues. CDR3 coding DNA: TGCGCCAGCAGCTTGGAACATAACTATGGCTACACCTTC. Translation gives CASSLEHNYGYTF.